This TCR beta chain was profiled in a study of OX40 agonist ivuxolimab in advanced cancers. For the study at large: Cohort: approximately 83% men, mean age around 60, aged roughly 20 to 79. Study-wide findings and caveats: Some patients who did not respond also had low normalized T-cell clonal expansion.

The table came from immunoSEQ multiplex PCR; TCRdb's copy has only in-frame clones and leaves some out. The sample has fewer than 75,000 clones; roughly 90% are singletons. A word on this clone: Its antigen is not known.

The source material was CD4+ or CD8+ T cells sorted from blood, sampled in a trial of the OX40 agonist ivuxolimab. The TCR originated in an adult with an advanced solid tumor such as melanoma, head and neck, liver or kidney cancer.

This CDR3 is CASSFNGGNYGYTF. In nucleotides, the CDR3 is TGCGCCAGCAGCTTTAATGGCGGAAACTATGGCTACACCTTC. V is TRBV5-1 and J is TRBJ1-2; D gene unclear. V was clipped by 2 bases and J by 2 bases, with 10 bases between them. Germline CDR1 and CDR2: SGHRS and YFSETQ. The CDR3 runs 14 residues.